The rows below give T cell receptor beta chains drawn from one sample of a study of blood T cell repertoires in COVID-19. Data came from immunoSEQ multiplex PCR; TCRdb stores just in-frame clones and leaves some out. Of about 240,000 clones in the sample, 82% are singletons; the top ten hold around 12%. The sequenced material came from peripheral blood. These receptors all stem from a woman aged 55 to 70 with active or convalescent COVID-19. The CDR3 runs from the conserved cysteine through the conserved F or W. The D gene is left open where the match is weak. Some rows have no size entry. The others give once, few or many, or a class for an expanded clone.

clone size: .; D gene: TRBD2; V gene: TRBV5-1; J gene: TRBJ2-5; CDR3 protein: CASRQSGGAEETQYF; CDR3 DNA: TGCGCCAGCAGGCAAAGCGGGGGGGCGGAGGAGACCCAGTACTTC
clone size: .; D gene: .; V gene: TRBV19; J gene: TRBJ2-3; CDR3 protein: CASRAEPSTDTQYF; CDR3 DNA: TGTGCCAGTAGAGCGGAACCTAGCACAGATACGCAGTATTTT
clone size: .; D gene: TRBD2; V gene: TRBV18; J gene: TRBJ2-7; CDR3 protein: CASSPQREASYEQYF; CDR3 DNA: TGTGCCAGCTCACCCCAGCGGGAAGCTTCCTACGAGCAGTACTTC
clone size: .; D gene: TRBD1; V gene: TRBV19; J gene: TRBJ2-7; CDR3 protein: CASSARRQGAREQYF; CDR3 DNA: TGTGCCAGTAGTGCCCGGCGACAGGGGGCGAGGGAGCAGTACTTC
clone size: .; D gene: TRBD2; V gene: TRBV29-1; J gene: TRBJ2-5; CDR3 protein: CSVHGGAGGQETQYF; CDR3 DNA: TGCAGCGTTCATGGGGGAGCGGGGGGGCAAGAGACCCAGTACTTC
clone size: .; D gene: TRBD1; V gene: TRBV7-6; J gene: TRBJ2-7; CDR3 protein: CASSLGSDRGAYEQYF; CDR3 DNA: TGTGCCAGCAGCTTAGGATCGGACAGGGGGGCCTACGAGCAGTACTTC
clone size: .; D gene: TRBD2; V gene: TRBV6-5; J gene: TRBJ2-1; CDR3 protein: CASSPPQRGVNEQFF; CDR3 DNA: TGTGCCAGCAGCCCCCCTCAGCGGGGGGTCAATGAGCAGTTCTTC
clone size: once; D gene: TRBD1; V gene: TRBV27; J gene: TRBJ2-1; CDR3 protein: CASSHEGTGGYNEQFF; CDR3 DNA: TGTGCCAGCAGTCACGAAGGGACAGGGGGCTACAATGAGCAGTTCTTC
clone size: .; D gene: .; V gene: TRBV7-9; J gene: TRBJ2-2; CDR3 protein: CASSLEGRGELFF; CDR3 DNA: TGTGCCAGCAGCTTAGAGGGGCGCGGGGAGCTGTTTTTT
clone size: .; D gene: .; V gene: TRBV11-2; J gene: TRBJ1-2; CDR3 protein: CASSSQGYGYTF; CDR3 DNA: TGTGCCAGCAGCTCACAGGGCTATGGCTACACCTTC
clone size: .; D gene: TRBD2; V gene: TRBV9; J gene: TRBJ2-3; CDR3 protein: CASSVGLAGGRTDTQYF; CDR3 DNA: TGTGCCAGCAGCGTAGGGCTAGCGGGGGGGCGTACAGATACGCAGTATTTT
clone size: .; D gene: TRBD1; V gene: TRBV25-1; J gene: TRBJ1-1; CDR3 protein: CASSGQGAPEAFF; CDR3 DNA: TGTGCCAGCAGTGGTCAGGGGGCCCCTGAAGCTTTCTTT
clone size: .; D gene: TRBD1; V gene: TRBV6-5; J gene: TRBJ1-6; CDR3 protein: CASTRTGPNSPLHF; CDR3 DNA: TGTGCCAGCACCCGGACAGGGCCTAATTCACCCCTCCACTTT
clone size: few; D gene: .; V gene: TRBV7-2; J gene: TRBJ1-2; CDR3 protein: CASSLAPGAGYGYTF; CDR3 DNA: TGTGCCAGCAGCTTAGCGCCAGGGGCGGGCTATGGCTACACCTTC
clone size: .; D gene: TRBD1; V gene: TRBV30; J gene: TRBJ2-7; CDR3 protein: CAWSVAWSGGYEQYF; CDR3 DNA: TGTGCCTGGAGTGTAGCGTGGTCAGGGGGCTACGAGCAGTACTTC
clone size: .; D gene: TRBD2; V gene: TRBV7-6; J gene: TRBJ2-1; CDR3 protein: CASSTEVRGAYNEQFF; CDR3 DNA: TGTGCCAGCAGCACTGAGGTGCGGGGGGCCTACAATGAGCAGTTCTTC
clone size: .; D gene: TRBD1; V gene: TRBV7-6; J gene: TRBJ1-6; CDR3 protein: CASSPGQGVVPPASPLHF; CDR3 DNA: TGTGCCAGCAGCCCCGGACAGGGGGTTGTGCCCCCCGCGTCACCCCTCCACTTT
clone size: .; D gene: .; V gene: TRBV3-1/TRBV3-2; J gene: TRBJ2-2; CDR3 protein: CASSQDPLGGVNTGELFF; CDR3 DNA: TGTGCCAGCAGCCAAGATCCATTAGGGGGGGTCAACACCGGGGAGCTGTTTTTT
clone size: .; D gene: .; V gene: TRBV29-1; J gene: TRBJ2-7; CDR3 protein: CSVEVLGEQYF; CDR3 DNA: TGCAGCGTTGAAGTCCTCGGCGAGCAGTACTTC
clone size: few; D gene: TRBD1; V gene: TRBV18; J gene: TRBJ1-1; CDR3 protein: CASSSQGATEAFF; CDR3 DNA: TGTGCCAGCTCGTCACAGGGGGCAACTGAAGCTTTCTTT
clone size: .; D gene: .; V gene: TRBV6-5; J gene: TRBJ1-2; CDR3 protein: CASSHGQSSGGYTF; CDR3 DNA: TGTGCCAGCAGCCACGGGCAGTCCTCGGGAGGCTACACCTTC
clone size: .; D gene: .; V gene: TRBV27; J gene: TRBJ2-3; CDR3 protein: CASSRRLSKADTQYF; CDR3 DNA: TGTGCCAGTTCAAGGAGGCTCTCCAAGGCAGATACGCAGTATTTT
clone size: .; D gene: .; V gene: TRBV7-9; J gene: TRBJ1-1; CDR3 protein: CASSSRLAFF; CDR3 DNA: TGTGCCAGCAGCTCCCGGTTGGCTTTCTTT
clone size: once; D gene: TRBD1; V gene: TRBV27; J gene: TRBJ1-6; CDR3 protein: CASSQRSRDSYNSPLHF; CDR3 DNA: TGTGCCAGCAGCCAACGGTCGAGGGACAGTTATAATTCACCCCTCCACTTT
clone size: .; D gene: .; V gene: TRBV25-1; J gene: TRBJ1-2; CDR3 protein: CASSEWPPPRANYGYTF; CDR3 DNA: TGTGCCAGCAGTGAATGGCCTCCCCCGAGGGCTAACTATGGCTACACCTTC
clone size: .; D gene: .; V gene: TRBV5-4; J gene: TRBJ1-1; CDR3 protein: CASSLGQGGNTEAFF; CDR3 DNA: TGTGCCAGCAGCTTGGGGCAGGGAGGGAACACTGAAGCTTTCTTT
clone size: once; D gene: TRBD1; V gene: TRBV4-1; J gene: TRBJ1-2; CDR3 protein: CASSQDPRTGGRSGYTF; CDR3 DNA: TGCGCCAGCAGCCAAGATCCCCGTACAGGGGGCAGAAGTGGCTACACCTTC
clone size: once; D gene: .; V gene: TRBV5-6; J gene: TRBJ1-5; CDR3 protein: CASSGGANQPQHF; CDR3 DNA: TGTGCCAGCAGCGGGGGGGCGAATCAGCCCCAGCATTTT
clone size: .; D gene: .; V gene: TRBV6-2/TRBV6-3; J gene: TRBJ2-5; CDR3 protein: CASSVQGFGTQYF; CDR3 DNA: TGTGCCAGCAGTGTACAGGGTTTCGGGACCCAGTACTTC
clone size: .; D gene: .; V gene: TRBV21-1; J gene: TRBJ2-3; CDR3 protein: CASRAPLPGQGFGTDTQYF; CDR3 DNA: TGTGCCAGCAGAGCGCCTCTACCGGGACAGGGCTTTGGCACAGATACGCAGTATTTT
clone size: .; D gene: .; V gene: TRBV5-4; J gene: TRBJ2-7; CDR3 protein: CASSLTGVGTYEQYF; CDR3 DNA: TGTGCCAGCAGCTTGACGGGGGTAGGAACCTACGAGCAGTACTTC
clone size: once; D gene: TRBD1; V gene: TRBV25-1; J gene: TRBJ2-7; CDR3 protein: CASSESRDRGDPEQYF; CDR3 DNA: TGTGCCAGCAGTGAATCCCGGGACAGGGGAGATCCCGAGCAGTACTTC
clone size: .; D gene: TRBD2; V gene: TRBV4-3; J gene: TRBJ2-2; CDR3 protein: CASSQDPGGGTGELFF; CDR3 DNA: TGCGCCAGCAGCCAAGATCCGGGGGGAGGAACCGGGGAGCTGTTTTTT
clone size: .; D gene: .; V gene: TRBV5-1; J gene: TRBJ1-3; CDR3 protein: CASITGNTIYF; CDR3 DNA: TGCGCCAGTATTACTGGAAACACCATATATTTT
clone size: .; D gene: TRBD1; V gene: TRBV19; J gene: TRBJ1-4; CDR3 protein: CASSIPGQSNEKLFF; CDR3 DNA: TGTGCCAGTAGTATTCCGGGACAGTCTAATGAAAAACTGTTTTTT
clone size: .; D gene: TRBD2; V gene: TRBV6-6; J gene: TRBJ2-7; CDR3 protein: CASYYTSGGSYEQYF; CDR3 DNA: TGTGCCAGCTACTATACTAGCGGGGGCTCCTACGAGCAGTACTTC